The TCR beta chain under discussion was sequenced for a study of CD8 T cells in Susac syndrome. A quantity of about 0.45 to 1 ug RNA underwent reverse transcription using random hexamers. TCRdb re-derived calls from the immunoSEQ multiplex PCR reads in MiXCR, one entry per CDR3 protein. This repertoire shows fewer than 150,000 distinct CDR3 sequences, 94% found once; its top ten account for approximately 0.27%. The CDR3 extends over 15 amino acids. The V and J ends lost 0 bases and 6 bases respectively, with 14 bases between them. The germline V gene encodes CDR1 LNHNV and CDR2 YYDKDF (reference sequence).

The material sequenced was CD8+ T cells from PBMCs. The chain is built from TRBV15 and TRBJ1-2; D remains unclear. The receptor's source is a human donor in good health. The CDR3 DNA sequence: TGTGCCACCAGCAGAGATAGGTCCCCCACCCATGGCTACACCTTC. Amino acids: CATSRDRSPTHGYTF.